Included here is one T cell receptor (beta chain) sequence, with context. This entry belongs to a study of blood T cell repertoires in COVID-19. Looking at the study overall: From T cells, B-cell-depleted T cells, or PBMCs came the material, which was cDNA or gDNA.

Per the original methods: Estimation of nucleated cell counts relied on the amplification of reference gene primers. Assay: immunoSEQ multiplex PCR; the TCRdb copy retains only in-frame clones and omits some. V and J calls and clone size follow that table, whereas D and trimming were derived from the DNA. The sample has roughly 72,000 clones, around 90% seen once; the top ten hold 2% to 3%. The ends lost 4 bases at V and 8 bases at J; junction bases unmatched: 11. The germline gives CDR1 SEHNR, CDR2 FQNEAQ (reference sequence). CDR3 length: 15 residues. The sample comprised peripheral blood. The TCR was taken from a human donor in a cohort sampled during active COVID-19. V gene TRBV7-9 combines with J gene TRBJ1-2; 9 positions match TRBD1. The CDR3 reads CASSSQQGATNGYTF. In nucleotides, the CDR3 is TGTGCCAGCAGCTCACAACAGGGGGCTACGAACGGCTACACCTTC.